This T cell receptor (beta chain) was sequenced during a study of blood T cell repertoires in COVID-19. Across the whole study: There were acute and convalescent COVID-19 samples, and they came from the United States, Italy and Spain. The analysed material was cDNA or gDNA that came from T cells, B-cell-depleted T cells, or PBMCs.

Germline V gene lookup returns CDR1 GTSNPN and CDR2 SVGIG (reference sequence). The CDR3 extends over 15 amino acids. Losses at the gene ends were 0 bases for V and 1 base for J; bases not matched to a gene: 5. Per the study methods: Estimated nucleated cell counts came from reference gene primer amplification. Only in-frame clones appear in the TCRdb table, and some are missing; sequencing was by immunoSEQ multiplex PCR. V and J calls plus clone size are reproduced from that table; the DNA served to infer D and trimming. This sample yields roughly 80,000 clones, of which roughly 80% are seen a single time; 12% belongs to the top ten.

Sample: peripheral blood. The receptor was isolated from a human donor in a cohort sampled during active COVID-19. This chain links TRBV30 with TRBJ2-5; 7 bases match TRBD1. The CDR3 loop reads CAWSVQGFPQETQYF. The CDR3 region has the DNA TGTGCCTGGAGTGTACAGGGGTTCCCCCAAGAGACCCAGTACTTC.